The rows below give T cell receptor beta chains drawn from one sample of a study of beta chain features in type 1 diabetes. Here immunoSEQ multiplex PCR was the method, and the copy in TCRdb shows in-frame clones only, minus some. Among roughly 700,000 clones, around 15% were seen once, and the ten largest hold approximately 0.022%. The source material was naive CD4+ T cells from blood. Every receptor here comes from a man aged 18 to 35 with type 1 diabetes. The CDR3 runs from the conserved cysteine through the conserved F or W. A D gene is named only where the DNA matches it firmly. The size entry is marked missing in some rows and otherwise reads once, few, many or a size class.

V gene: TRBV30
J gene: TRBJ2-2
CDR3 length: 11
D gene: NA
clone size: few
CDR3 protein: CAWRETGELFF
CDR3 DNA: TGTGCCTGGAGAGAGACCGGGGAGCTGTTTTTT

V gene: TRBV7-9
J gene: TRBJ2-5
CDR3 length: 15
D gene: NA
clone size: few
CDR3 protein: CASSLSRIQQETQYF
CDR3 DNA: TGTGCCAGCAGCTTATCAAGGATACAACAAGAGACCCAGTACTTC

V gene: TRBV6-4
J gene: TRBJ2-3
CDR3 length: 16
D gene: TRBD2
clone size: NA
CDR3 protein: CASSPDAGGITDTQYF
CDR3 DNA: TGTGCCAGCAGTCCTGACGCGGGGGGTATCACAGATACGCAGTATTTT

V gene: TRBV7-6
J gene: TRBJ2-7
CDR3 length: 15
D gene: NA
clone size: few
CDR3 protein: CASSSETSFSYEQYF
CDR3 DNA: TGTGCCAGCAGCTCAGAGACATCATTTTCCTACGAGCAGTACTTC

V gene: TRBV5-1
J gene: TRBJ1-6
CDR3 length: 15
D gene: TRBD1
clone size: NA
CDR3 protein: CASSSDDRGNSPLHF
CDR3 DNA: TGCGCCAGCAGCTCTGATGACAGGGGAAATTCACCCCTCCACTTT

V gene: TRBV6-6
J gene: TRBJ1-1
CDR3 length: 14
D gene: NA
clone size: few
CDR3 protein: CASSYPGGNTEAFF
CDR3 DNA: TGTGCCAGCAGTTACCCGGGGGGTAACACTGAAGCTTTCTTT

V gene: TRBV10-3
J gene: TRBJ1-1
CDR3 length: 14
D gene: TRBD1
clone size: few
CDR3 protein: CATQTGGRYTEAFF
CDR3 DNA: TGTGCCACACAAACAGGGGGCCGGTACACTGAAGCTTTCTTT

V gene: TRBV19
J gene: TRBJ2-2
CDR3 length: 11
D gene: NA
clone size: few
CDR3 protein: CASSNLEELFF
CDR3 DNA: TGTGCCAGTAGTAATTTGGAGGAGCTGTTTTTT

V gene: TRBV29-1
J gene: TRBJ2-1
CDR3 length: 13
D gene: TRBD1
clone size: few
CDR3 protein: CSAAGTGPNEQFF
CDR3 DNA: TGCAGCGCCGCCGGGACAGGGCCCAATGAGCAGTTCTTC

V gene: TRBV5-1
J gene: TRBJ2-3
CDR3 length: 12
D gene: NA
clone size: NA
CDR3 protein: CASSKNTDTQYF
CDR3 DNA: TGCGCCAGCAGCAAAAACACAGATACGCAGTATTTT

V gene: TRBV7-3
J gene: TRBJ1-1
CDR3 length: 14
D gene: NA
clone size: NA
CDR3 protein: CASRSPTVNTEAFF
CDR3 DNA: TGTGCCAGCAGATCCCCGACGGTGAACACTGAAGCTTTCTTT

V gene: TRBV7-9
J gene: TRBJ2-3
CDR3 length: 15
D gene: NA
clone size: NA
CDR3 protein: CATSRAALQSDTQYF
CDR3 DNA: TGTGCCACGTCGAGGGCGGCCTTACAATCAGATACGCAGTATTTT

V gene: TRBV30
J gene: TRBJ2-1
CDR3 length: 13
D gene: NA
clone size: NA
CDR3 protein: CAWSIIEGNEQFF
CDR3 DNA: TGTGCCTGGAGTATAATAGAGGGGAATGAGCAGTTCTTC

V gene: TRBV10-3
J gene: TRBJ1-2
CDR3 length: 12
D gene: NA
clone size: NA
CDR3 protein: CAISPDLHGYTF
CDR3 DNA: TGTGCCATCAGCCCGGACCTCCATGGCTACACCTTC

V gene: TRBV5-1
J gene: TRBJ1-1
CDR3 length: 14
D gene: NA
clone size: NA
CDR3 protein: CASSLPGMNTEAFF
CDR3 DNA: TGCGCCAGCAGCTTGCCAGGAATGAACACTGAAGCTTTCTTT

V gene: TRBV11-3
J gene: TRBJ2-7
CDR3 length: 13
D gene: TRBD1
clone size: NA
CDR3 protein: CASSPGTESEQYF
CDR3 DNA: TGTGCCAGCAGCCCAGGGACAGAATCTGAGCAGTACTTC

V gene: TRBV5-6
J gene: TRBJ2-3
CDR3 length: 15
D gene: TRBD1
clone size: NA
CDR3 protein: CASSIRGTGTDTQYF
CDR3 DNA: TGTGCCAGCAGCATCAGGGGGACAGGGACAGATACGCAGTATTTT

V gene: TRBV4-1
J gene: TRBJ1-1
CDR3 length: 15
D gene: NA
clone size: NA
CDR3 protein: CASSHPGTQNTEAFF
CDR3 DNA: TGCGCCAGCAGCCATCCCGGGACACAGAACACTGAAGCTTTCTTT

V gene: TRBV30
J gene: TRBJ1-6
CDR3 length: 14
D gene: NA
clone size: NA
CDR3 protein: CAWVGALYNSPLHF
CDR3 DNA: TGTGCCTGGGTGGGGGCACTTTATAATTCACCCCTCCACTTT

V gene: TRBV7-9
J gene: TRBJ1-1
CDR3 length: 16
D gene: NA
clone size: NA
CDR3 protein: CASPPGLGIMNTEAFF
CDR3 DNA: TGTGCCAGCCCCCCCGGACTGGGGATCATGAACACTGAAGCTTTCTTT

V gene: TRBV28
J gene: TRBJ2-1
CDR3 length: 13
D gene: NA
clone size: few
CDR3 protein: CATFSSGFAEQFF
CDR3 DNA: TGTGCCACATTCTCCTCAGGGTTTGCCGAGCAGTTCTTC

V gene: TRBV10-3
J gene: TRBJ1-6
CDR3 length: 14
D gene: NA
clone size: few
CDR3 protein: CATTPGGKNSPLHF
CDR3 DNA: TGTGCCACCACCCCCGGGGGAAAGAATTCACCCCTCCACTTT

V gene: TRBV2
J gene: TRBJ1-2
CDR3 length: 14
D gene: TRBD1
clone size: NA
CDR3 protein: CASSPDRTNYGYTF
CDR3 DNA: TGTGCCAGCAGCCCGGACAGGACGAACTATGGCTACACCTTC

V gene: TRBV30
J gene: TRBJ2-2
CDR3 length: 13
D gene: NA
clone size: few
CDR3 protein: CAWSVQYQRGLFF
CDR3 DNA: TGTGCCTGGAGTGTACAGTACCAACGGGGGCTGTTTTTT

V gene: TRBV6-5
J gene: TRBJ2-1
CDR3 length: 12
D gene: NA
clone size: NA
CDR3 protein: CASSLWGSEQFF
CDR3 DNA: TGTGCCAGCAGTTTATGGGGAAGTGAGCAGTTCTTC

V gene: TRBV6-5
J gene: TRBJ2-7
CDR3 length: 15
D gene: TRBD1
clone size: NA
CDR3 protein: CASSYGTGIPYEQYF
CDR3 DNA: TGTGCCAGCAGTTACGGGACAGGCATTCCCTACGAGCAGTACTTC

V gene: TRBV4-1
J gene: TRBJ2-7
CDR3 length: 16
D gene: NA
clone size: NA
CDR3 protein: CASSHPVAGRSYEQYF
CDR3 DNA: TGCGCCAGCAGCCACCCCGTTGCGGGGCGGTCCTACGAGCAGTACTTC

V gene: TRBV5-1
J gene: TRBJ1-2
CDR3 length: 14
D gene: NA
clone size: few
CDR3 protein: CATTPGASGYGYTF
CDR3 DNA: TGCGCCACCACCCCGGGGGCTAGTGGATATGGCTACACCTTC

V gene: TRBV7-9
J gene: TRBJ1-1
CDR3 length: 13
D gene: NA
clone size: NA
CDR3 protein: CASKRRGNTEAFF
CDR3 DNA: TGTGCCAGCAAAAGGCGGGGGAACACTGAAGCTTTCTTT

V gene: TRBV9
J gene: TRBJ1-1
CDR3 length: 15
D gene: TRBD1
clone size: few
CDR3 protein: CASSATGGMNTEAFF
CDR3 DNA: TGTGCCAGCAGCGCGACAGGGGGAATGAACACTGAAGCTTTCTTT

V gene: TRBV28
J gene: TRBJ1-2
CDR3 length: 13
D gene: NA
clone size: NA
CDR3 protein: CASSPRGEDGYTF
CDR3 DNA: TGTGCCAGCAGTCCCAGGGGCGAGGATGGCTACACCTTC

V gene: TRBV19
J gene: TRBJ2-7
CDR3 length: 13
D gene: NA
clone size: NA
CDR3 protein: CASSIWGPYEQYF
CDR3 DNA: TGTGCCAGTAGTATTTGGGGGCCCTACGAGCAGTACTTC

V gene: TRBV5-1
J gene: TRBJ2-1
CDR3 length: 15
D gene: NA
clone size: NA
CDR3 protein: CASSLDAESYNEQFF
CDR3 DNA: TGCGCCAGCAGCTTGGACGCGGAGAGCTACAATGAGCAGTTCTTC

V gene: TRBV19
J gene: TRBJ2-7
CDR3 length: 13
D gene: NA
clone size: NA
CDR3 protein: CATSRGSSYEQYF
CDR3 DNA: TGTGCCACCAGCAGGGGAAGCTCCTACGAGCAGTACTTC

V gene: TRBV7-3
J gene: TRBJ1-1
CDR3 length: 14
D gene: NA
clone size: NA
CDR3 protein: CASSLGAANTEAFF
CDR3 DNA: TGTGCCAGCAGCTTGGGAGCAGCGAACACTGAAGCTTTCTTT

V gene: TRBV27
J gene: TRBJ1-5
CDR3 length: 15
D gene: TRBD1
clone size: NA
CDR3 protein: CASQRTGILDQPQHF
CDR3 DNA: TGTGCCAGCCAGAGGACAGGGATTCTGGATCAGCCCCAGCATTTT

V gene: TRBV4-1
J gene: TRBJ1-1
CDR3 length: 15
D gene: TRBD1
clone size: few
CDR3 protein: CASSQGQGVDTEAFF
CDR3 DNA: TGCGCCAGCAGCCAAGGACAGGGGGTGGACACTGAAGCTTTCTTT

V gene: TRBV5-6
J gene: TRBJ2-1
CDR3 length: 13
D gene: TRBD1
clone size: few
CDR3 protein: CASSRTGNNEQFF
CDR3 DNA: TGTGCCAGCAGCAGGACAGGGAACAATGAGCAGTTCTTC

V gene: TRBV6-1
J gene: TRBJ1-5
CDR3 length: 15
D gene: NA
clone size: NA
CDR3 protein: CVSSPEGLANQPQHF
CDR3 DNA: TGTGTCAGCAGTCCGGAAGGGCTGGCTAATCAGCCCCAGCATTTT

V gene: TRBV12-2
J gene: TRBJ1-3
CDR3 length: 15
D gene: NA
clone size: NA
CDR3 protein: CASRSRTGAGNTIYF
CDR3 DNA: TGTGCAAGTCGCTCGCGGACAGGGGCTGGAAACACCATATATTTT

V gene: TRBV15
J gene: TRBJ1-4
CDR3 length: 14
D gene: NA
clone size: NA
CDR3 protein: CATSARGDNEKLFF
CDR3 DNA: TGTGCCACCAGTGCCCGTGGGGACAATGAAAAACTGTTTTTT

V gene: TRBV13
J gene: TRBJ2-7
CDR3 length: 13
D gene: NA
clone size: few
CDR3 protein: CASSLGTLYEQYF
CDR3 DNA: TGTGCCAGCAGCTTAGGGACCCTCTACGAGCAGTACTTC

V gene: TRBV5-1
J gene: TRBJ2-7
CDR3 length: 14
D gene: NA
clone size: few
CDR3 protein: CASSFKGEGYEQYF
CDR3 DNA: TGCGCCAGCAGCTTCAAAGGCGAAGGCTACGAGCAGTACTTC

V gene: TRBV27
J gene: TRBJ2-6
CDR3 length: 15
D gene: NA
clone size: few
CDR3 protein: CASRGALSGANVLTF
CDR3 DNA: TGTGCCAGCCGGGGGGCCCTCTCTGGGGCCAACGTCCTGACTTTC

V gene: TRBV25-1
J gene: TRBJ2-5
CDR3 length: 15
D gene: NA
clone size: few
CDR3 protein: CASRPGRPERETQYF
CDR3 DNA: TGTGCCAGCAGACCCGGACGGCCCGAGAGGGAGACCCAGTACTTC